This is a list of T cell receptor beta chains from one sample in a study of Ad26.COV2.S vaccination and SARS-CoV-2 variants. Method: immunoSEQ multiplex PCR; TCRdb's copy keeps in-frame clones and lacks some. The table records fewer than 800,000 clones, 70% to 90% of them present only once. The input for sequencing was peripheral blood, taken in a trial of Ad26.COV2.S vaccine versus placebo. These receptors were taken from a person aged 18-60 years who received the Ad26.COV2.S COVID-19 vaccine or a placebo. Each CDR3 is given without its conserved first and last residue. Each record gives: J gene, clone size, V gene, CDR3 protein. Clone size appears in some rows only: once, few, many, or a class for an expanded clone.

TRBJ1-1 NA TRBV7-6 ASSSGSVVAEAF
TRBJ1-1 NA TRBV24-1 ATSRRGSNTEAF
TRBJ2-1 NA TRBV7-9 ASSLDAGGSYNEQF
TRBJ2-3 NA TRBV24-1 ATSATDRSTDTQY
TRBJ1-1 NA TRBV7-9 ASSSGGRGGWDTEAF
TRBJ2-7 NA TRBV14 ASSKGGEWSYEQY
TRBJ1-1 once TRBV27 ASSLGDSVV
TRBJ2-2 NA TRBV2 ASISQGANTGELF
TRBJ2-7 NA TRBV2 ASSSQGVYEQY
TRBJ2-5 NA TRBV7-9 ASSLGWRETQY
TRBJ1-1 NA TRBV6-5 ASRITLNTEAF
TRBJ2-5 NA TRBV2 ASRPGARIPRSQETQY
TRBJ2-1 NA TRBV20-1 SAGTSDEQF
TRBJ2-1 NA TRBV27 ASSPPGTVLYNEQF
TRBJ2-7 once TRBV5-1 ASSYGTGGNEQY
TRBJ2-2 NA TRBV19 ASSVWNGGELF
TRBJ2-1 NA TRBV7-7 ASSLGLAGKYEQF
TRBJ2-7 NA TRBV24-1 ATSDFAGTGVDEQY
TRBJ2-2 NA TRBV19 ASSMTGVSGELF
TRBJ2-6 NA TRBV19 ASTPRDRGQVRANVLT
TRBJ2-1 NA TRBV5-6 ASSLAGRYNEQF
TRBJ2-5 NA TRBV7-9 ASSLKIQQETQY
TRBJ1-2 NA TRBV3-1/TRBV3-2 ASSLGGNYGYT
TRBJ1-1 NA TRBV19 ASQGQDTEAF
TRBJ1-2 NA TRBV27 ASSTGSDGYT
TRBJ2-3 NA TRBV27 ASSFSAGVGTDTQY
TRBJ1-2 NA TRBV27 ASSISGTVYGYT
TRBJ1-1 NA TRBV4-2 ASSQDYPGRTEAF
TRBJ2-1 once TRBV19 ASAYIAYNEQF
TRBJ1-1 once TRBV30 AWSDRVRAPAEAF
TRBJ1-2 NA TRBV7-9 ASSLTGTYGYT